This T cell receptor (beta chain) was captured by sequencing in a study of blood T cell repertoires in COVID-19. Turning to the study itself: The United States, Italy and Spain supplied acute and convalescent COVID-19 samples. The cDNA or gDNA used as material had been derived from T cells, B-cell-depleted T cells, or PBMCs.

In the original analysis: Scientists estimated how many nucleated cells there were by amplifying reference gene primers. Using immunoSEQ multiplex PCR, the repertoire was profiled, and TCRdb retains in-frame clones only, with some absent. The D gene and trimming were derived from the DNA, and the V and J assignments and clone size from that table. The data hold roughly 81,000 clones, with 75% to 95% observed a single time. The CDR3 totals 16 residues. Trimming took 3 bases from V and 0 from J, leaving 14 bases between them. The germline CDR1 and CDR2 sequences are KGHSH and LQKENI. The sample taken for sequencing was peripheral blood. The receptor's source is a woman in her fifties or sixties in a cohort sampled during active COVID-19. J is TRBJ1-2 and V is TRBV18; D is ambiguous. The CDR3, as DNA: TGTGCCAGCTCACCCCAAGCGGGCAGACCTAACTATGGCTACACCTTC. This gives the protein CASSPQAGRPNYGYTF.